This T cell receptor beta chain emerged from a study of blood T cell repertoires in COVID-19. Each recovered donor of Cohort 3 presented with two negative PCRs, clearance, or symptom resolution. The CDR3 spans 14 residues. Germline CDR1 and CDR2: SNHLY and FYNNEI. V gave up 7 bases and J gave up 1 base, with 11 bases separating them. Repertoires were generated with immunoSEQ multiplex PCR, while TCRdb's copy carries only in-frame clones and drops some. The table shows approximately 470,000 clones, with approximately 86% occurring only once. Material: PBMCs or T cells enriched from blood (not recorded which). The receptor was isolated from a woman in her late teens or twenties who had recovered from COVID-19. The rearrangement links TRBV2 to TRBJ2-4; no clear D gene. The CDR3 DNA reads TGTGCCAGCAAAATCCCCGGGGCCAAAAACATTCAGTACTTC. Its translation: CASKIPGAKNIQYF.